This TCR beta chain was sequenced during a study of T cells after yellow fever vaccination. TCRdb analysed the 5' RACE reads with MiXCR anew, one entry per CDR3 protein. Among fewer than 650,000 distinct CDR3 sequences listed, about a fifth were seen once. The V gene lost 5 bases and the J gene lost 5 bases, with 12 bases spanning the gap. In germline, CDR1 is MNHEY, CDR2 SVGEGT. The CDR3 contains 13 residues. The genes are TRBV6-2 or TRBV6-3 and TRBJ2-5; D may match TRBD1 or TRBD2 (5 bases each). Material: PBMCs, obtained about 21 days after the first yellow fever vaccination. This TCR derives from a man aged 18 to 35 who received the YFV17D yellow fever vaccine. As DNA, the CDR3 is TGTGCCAGCAGTGGACACGGGACGGAGACCCAGTACTTC. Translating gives CASSGHGTETQYF.